Below, 30 T cell receptor beta chains from the same sample are listed, as sequenced in a study of shared clonotypes between healthy human individuals. Naive CD8 populations comprised CD45RO-negative cells positively selected for CCR7, excluding terminally differentiated effector memory CD45RA+ cells. Sequencing used immunoSEQ multiplex PCR; TCRdb keeps in-frame clones, though not all of them. The table shows some 2.1 million clones, with approximately 94% occurring only once. Sample: naive CD8+ T cells sorted from blood. The receptors originated from a man between 18 and 29 years old in good health.

As DNA, the CDR3 is TGTGCCAGCAGCTTATTCCCGGGTTTAGAGCTGGAGACCCAGTACTTC. This sequence encodes CASSLFPGLELETQYF. V is TRBV11-2 and J is TRBJ2-5; D call uncertain. Trimming stripped 2 bases from V and 5 bases from J, with 18 bases between. Germline V gene sequence: CDR1 SGHAT, CDR2 FQNNGV. The CDR3 sequence is 16 residues long.

The chain recombines TRBV7-8 with TRBJ2-7; TRBD1 aligns across 8 bases. Germline values: CDR1 SGHVS, CDR2 FQNEAQ. J lost 1 base, V lost 4 bases, and 6 bases had no gene match. CDR3 size: 15 residues. CDR3 residues: CASSSRQGSSYEQYF. The CDR3 bases are TGTGCCAGCAGCTCCCGACAGGGGAGTTCCTACGAGCAGTACTTC.

The chain employs TRBV14 and TRBJ1-6; 8 bases are shared with TRBD1. V lost 0 bases and J lost 10; bases outside the gene matches: 8. Looked up from germline, CDR1 is SGHDN and CDR2 is FVKESK. CDR3 length equals 16 residues. CDR3: CASSQEGDRLWSPLHF. The CDR3 DNA reads TGTGCCAGCAGCCAAGAGGGGGACAGGTTGTGGTCACCCCTCCACTTT.

The chain uses TRBV28 and TRBJ2-7, with TRBD1 matching over 7 bases. With V trimmed by 7 bases and J by 0 bases, 12 bases remained unmatched. The CDR3 has 16 residues. CDR1 and CDR2 (germline): MDHEN, SYDVKM. The CDR3 loop reads CASTLRDSLLSYEQYF. In DNA, the CDR3 is TGTGCCAGCACCCTCCGGGACAGCCTACTCTCCTACGAGCAGTACTTC.

The J gene is TRBJ1-1, the V gene TRBV7-9; 11 bases agree with TRBD1. Germline loops: CDR1 SEHNR, CDR2 FQNEAQ (reference sequence). The CDR3 extends over 16 amino acids. V was clipped by 4 bases and J by 5 bases; unmatched bases: 9. The CDR3 sequence: CASSSQGQGVWTEAFF. The CDR3, as DNA: TGTGCCAGCAGCTCGCAGGGACAGGGGGTTTGGACTGAAGCTTTCTTT. Drawing the rest from reference TRBV7-9 and TRBJ1-1, the complete variable domain is DTGVSQNPRHKITKRGQNVTFRCDPISEHNRLYWYRQTLGQGPEFLTYFQNEAQLEKSRLLSDRFSAERPKGSFSTLEIQRTEQGDSAMYLCASSSQGQGVWTEAFFGQGTRLTVV.

To note about this clone: Other DNA sequences within the sample encode an identical CDR3. The chain is built from TRBV28 and TRBJ2-7; 9 positions match TRBD1. This CDR3 comprises 15 residues. Germline CDR1 and CDR2: MDHEN and SYDVKM. V lost 5 bases, J lost 2 bases, and 7 bases stayed unmatched. For the CDR3, the DNA is TGTGCCAGCAGTCCACTTCGACAGGGGGCCTACGAGCAGTACTTC. Protein sequence: CASSPLRQGAYEQYF.

This chain uses TRBV5-6 with TRBJ2-1; either TRBD1 or TRBD2 may fit D (5 bases each). Germline CDR1 and CDR2: SGHDT and YYEEEE. The CDR3 loop spans 15 amino acids. Trimming shortened V by 3 bases and J by 0 bases, and 10 bases separated the two germline ends. This CDR3 is CASSWDASSYNEQFF. The CDR3, as DNA: TGTGCCAGCAGCTGGGACGCCAGCTCCTACAATGAGCAGTTCTTC. The full variable domain, with the rest looked up from reference TRBV5-6 and TRBJ2-1, is DAGVTQSPTHLIKTRGQQVTLRCSPKSGHDTVSWYQQALGQGPQFIFQYYEEEERQRGNFPDRFSGHQFPNYSSELNVNALLLGDSALYLCASSWDASSYNEQFFGPGTRLTVL.

V usage is TRBV29-1 and J usage is TRBJ2-2; D not certain. The CDR3 is 13 residues long. Germline V CDR1 and CDR2: SQVTM, ANQGSEA. The ends were cut back, 7 bases at V and 0 bases at J, with 9 bases in the middle. The CDR3 reads CSGKVANTGELFF. Here the CDR3 DNA reads TGCAGCGGAAAGGTGGCGAACACCGGGGAGCTGTTTTTT.

CDR3 in amino acids: CASSKDRERNSPLHF. The CDR3 bases are TGTGCCAGCAGCAAAGACAGGGAGCGAAATTCACCCCTCCACTTT. The chain links TRBV21-1 to TRBJ1-6; no DNA check was done on the table's D call, TRBD1. TRBV21-1 is classified as a pseudogene. The length of the CDR3 is 15 residues.

The chain is built from TRBV6-7 and TRBJ1-5, with D unresolved. Being an ORF, TRBV6-7 has a function that is uncertain. The V and J ends lost 3 bases and 3 bases respectively, with 9 bases between them. The CDR3 sequence is 14 residues long. The CDR3 DNA sequence: TGTGCCAGCAGTTATCACAACTTCAATCAGCCCCAGCATTTT. This encodes CASSYHNFNQPQHF.

V and J are TRBV2 and TRBJ2-2, with D uncertain. Germline V gene sequence: CDR1 SNHLY, CDR2 FYNNEI. This CDR3 region has 17 residues. Between the trimmed V and J ends, which lost 5 bases and 1 base, there was a span of 17 bases. CDR3 amino acids: CASSPQVPILNTGELFF. Here the CDR3 DNA reads TGTGCCAGCAGTCCCCAGGTTCCCATCCTGAACACCGGGGAGCTGTTTTTT.

The rearrangement links TRBV10-2 to TRBJ2-1, with TRBD2 identical over 13 bases. This CDR3 is built from 20 residues. V was clipped by 2 bases and J by 3 bases; unmatched bases: 13. CDR1 is WSHSY, CDR2 SAAADI, per germline. Here the CDR3 DNA reads TGCGCCAGCAGTGAGATTCCGGGACTAGCGGGAATACCCAACTACAATGAGCAGTTCTTC. Translated, it gives CASSEIPGLAGIPNYNEQFF.

The rearrangement joins TRBV6-1 to TRBJ2-7, with D hard to call. Trimming left V 2 bases short and J 3 bases short, with 8 bases between. The CDR3 length is 13 residues. The V gene's germline CDR1 is MNHNS and CDR2 SASEGT. In DNA, the CDR3 is TGTGCCAGCAGTGAATTTAAGGGCTACGAGCAGTACTTC. Protein product: CASSEFKGYEQYF.

This chain connects TRBV6-6 to TRBJ1-5; 7 bases line up with TRBD1. CDR1 is MNHNY and CDR2 is SVGAGI in the germline V gene (reference sequence). CDR3 length equals 16 residues. V shed 5 bases and J 3 bases; nucleotides not matched to a gene: 10. The chain's CDR3 is CASSRGGTAFNQPQHF. CDR3 DNA sequence: TGTGCCAGCAGTAGGGGAGGGACAGCTTTCAATCAGCCCCAGCATTTT.

The J gene is TRBJ2-5, the V gene TRBV5-1; D may be TRBD2 (5 bases). The length of the CDR3 is 16 residues. Germline lookup yields CDR1 SGHRS and CDR2 YFSETQ. Trimming shortened V by 0 bases and J by 2 bases, and 14 bases separated the two germline ends. CDR3 in amino acids: CASSLASGGSQETQYF. The CDR3 DNA sequence: TGCGCCAGCAGCTTGGCCTCGGGCGGGTCACAAGAGACCCAGTACTTC.

This clone was detected once. This chain links TRBV25-1 with TRBJ2-1; 8 bases are a match to TRBD2. CDR1 is MGHDK, CDR2 SYGVNS, per germline. The V and J ends lost 4 bases and 7 bases, in that order; junction bases with no gene match: 9. The CDR3 covers 15 residues. CDR3 sequence (DNA): TGTGCCAGCAGTGCCGGGGGGGGCCTAGGGAATGAGCAGTTCTTC. Translation gives CASSAGGGLGNEQFF. Drawing the rest from reference TRBV25-1 and TRBJ2-1, the complete variable domain is EADIYQTPRYLVIGTGKKITLECSQTMGHDKMYWYQQDPGMELHLIHYSYGVNSTEKGDLSSESTVSRIRTEHFPLTLESARPSHTSQYLCASSAGGGLGNEQFFGPGTRLTVL.

The V and J genes are TRBV6-6 and TRBJ2-1; 9 bases match TRBD2. V trimming: 4 bases; J trimming: 4 bases; junction bases outside the gene matches: 8. The CDR3 totals 16 residues. Germline V CDR1 and CDR2: MNHNY, SVGAGI (reference sequence). CDR3 sequence: CASSSMIAGAYNEQFF. For the CDR3, the DNA is TGTGCCAGCAGTTCTATGATAGCGGGAGCGTACAATGAGCAGTTCTTC.

The chain joins TRBV10-3 to TRBJ2-5, with 9 positions matching TRBD2. V shed 3 bases, J shed 5 bases, and the junction held 7 bases outside the gene matches. Germline CDR1 reads ENHRY; CDR2 reads SYGVKD. This CDR3 contains 15 residues. This CDR3 is CAISDWREGPETQYF. Written as DNA, the CDR3 is TGTGCCATCAGTGATTGGCGGGAGGGCCCGGAGACCCAGTACTTC.

The chain recombines TRBV5-1 with TRBJ2-7; D is ambiguous. Trimming stripped 0 bases from V and 7 bases from J, with 8 bases between. CDR3 length: 12 residues. Germline lookup yields CDR1 SGHRS and CDR2 YFSETQ. DNA for the CDR3: TGCGCCAGCAGCTTGGAAAGGGCGGAGCAGTACTTC. Its protein is CASSLERAEQYF.

The chain joins TRBV28 to TRBJ1-5, with a weak D call TRBD1 (6 bases). This CDR3 contains 17 residues. Germline CDR1 and CDR2: MDHEN and SYDVKM. Trimming removed 5 bases from V and 0 bases from J, with 17 bases in between. Here the CDR3 DNA reads TGTGCCAGCAGTGGGCGGGAGGGGGGTTATAGCAATCAGCCCCAGCATTTT. This encodes CASSGREGGYSNQPQHF.

V and J are TRBV29-1 and TRBJ2-4; possible D gene TRBD1, 8 bases. The germline V and J ends were trimmed by 5 bases and 8 bases, with 19 bases remaining between them. Germline V gene data show CDR1 as SQVTM and CDR2 as ANQGSEA. The CDR3 totals 14 residues. Here the CDR3 reads CSVWTGRGGDIQYF. CDR3 DNA: TGCAGCGTTTGGACAGGGCGTGGGGGGGACATTCAGTACTTC.

This rearrangement joins TRBV6-4 to TRBJ2-3; D gene unclear. Trimming took off 11 bases at V and 3 bases at J, with 18 bases between the two ends. The CDR3 has 14 residues. Germline V gene lookup returns CDR1 MRHNA and CDR2 SNTAGT. The CDR3 nucleotides read TGTGCCGGTGTGAGGAACTTGGTTACAGATACGCAGTATTTT. This gives the protein CAGVRNLVTDTQYF.

Points on this clone: The sample has other DNA sequences that encode this CDR3 too. The chain joins TRBV11-2 to TRBJ2-7, with 7 nucleotides matching TRBD2. Germline V lookup: CDR1 SGHAT, CDR2 FQNNGV. V was pared by 5 bases and J by 1 base, with 8 bases of the junction left unmatched. The CDR3 spans 15 residues. The chain's CDR3 is CASSLGGSSSYEQYF. CDR3 coding DNA: TGTGCCAGCAGCCTGGGGGGGAGTTCTTCCTACGAGCAGTACTTC.

This chain links TRBV6-6 with TRBJ2-7; D unresolved. CDR1 and CDR2 from the germline V gene are MNHNY and SVGAGI (reference sequence). The CDR3 runs to 14 residues. Trimming took off 2 bases at V and 4 bases at J, with 12 bases between the two ends. As DNA, the CDR3 is TGTGCCAGCAGTTACACCCCTACGGGTTACGAGCAGTACTTC. It translates to CASSYTPTGYEQYF.

Concerning this clone itself: The same CDR3 is also encoded by other DNA sequences in this sample. The chain couples TRBV28 to TRBJ2-5, with 11 bases identical to TRBD2. Trimming took 2 bases from V and 5 from J; bases not matched to a gene: 7. Germline values: CDR1 MDHEN, CDR2 SYDVKM. The CDR3 extends over 16 amino acids. The CDR3 sequence is CASSLGLAGGQETQYF. The CDR3 region has the DNA TGTGCCAGCAGTTTAGGGCTAGCGGGGGGCCAGGAGACCCAGTACTTC. Full variable domain (missing parts from reference TRBV28 and TRBJ2-5): DVKVTQSSRYLVKRTGEKVFLECVQDMDHENMFWYRQDPGLGLRLIYFSYDVKMKEKGDIPEGYSVSREKKERFSLILESASTNQTSMYLCASSLGLAGGQETQYFGPGTRLLVL.

This chain uses TRBV6-1 with TRBJ2-5; D might be TRBD2 (5 bases). Germline V gene data show CDR1 as MNHNS and CDR2 as SASEGT. The CDR3 has 13 residues. V was cut by 8 bases and J by 10 bases, with 20 bases left in between. CDR3 sequence reads: CASVGLPLYGQYF. CDR3 in DNA: TGTGCCAGCGTTGGACTCCCTCTCTATGGCCAGTACTTC.

The V call is TRBV30, the J call TRBJ2-7; either TRBD1 or TRBD2 may supply D (5 bases each). V lost 7 bases, J lost 7 bases, and 14 bases lay in between. Per germline, CDR1 GTSNPN and CDR2 SVGIG (reference sequence). The CDR3 length is 11 residues. CDR3: CAYGTSGEQYF. CDR3 coding DNA: TGTGCCTACGGGACCTCGGGAGAGCAGTACTTC.

This chain uses TRBV4-1 with TRBJ1-1, with 9 bases aligning to TRBD1. With V trimmed by 0 bases and J by 11 bases, 7 bases remained unmatched. The V gene's germline CDR1 is MGHRA and CDR2 YSYEKL. This CDR3 is built from 14 residues. CDR3 sequence (DNA): TGCGCCAGCAGCCAAGAAGGGACAGGGAATTCTGCTTTCTTT. It encodes CASSQEGTGNSAFF.

The J gene is TRBJ2-1, the V gene TRBV13, with D perhaps matching TRBD1 or TRBD2 (5 bases each). CDR3 length: 15 residues. Germline assignment: CDR1 PRHDT and CDR2 FYEKMQ (reference sequence). V shed 6 bases and J shed 6 bases, with 18 bases lying between them. CDR3 amino acids: CASSTYGGTINEQFF. In nucleotides, the CDR3 is TGTGCCAGCAGTACCTATGGGGGAACAATCAATGAGCAGTTCTTC.

The genes are TRBV30 and TRBJ2-5, with D perhaps matching TRBD1 (6 bases). Germline lookup yields CDR1 GTSNPN and CDR2 SVGIG (reference sequence). With 2 bases removed from V and 4 bases from J, the gap between germline ends came to 11 bases. This CDR3 has 13 amino acids. CDR3 DNA sequence: TGTGCCTGGAGTTTTGGGGGCGGAGAGACCCAGTACTTC. It is translated as CAWSFGGGETQYF.